The entry below gives a single TCR beta chain sequence along with its context. Its antigen remains unidentified. The study ran its PCR with 60 Vbeta and 13 Jbeta primers. Here immunoSEQ multiplex PCR was the method, and the copy in TCRdb shows in-frame clones only, minus some. Of approximately 300,000 clones detected, 80% appear once; the ten largest clones hold about 0.28%. The CDR3 is 16 amino acids. The V gene lost 6 bases and the J gene lost 4 bases, with 19 bases spanning the gap. CDR1 and CDR2 (germline): LNHDA, SQIVND (reference sequence). This sample was included in a study of cytomegalovirus exposure and HLA in healthy donors. Study-level findings and limits: Fewer than 20,000 TCR beta sequences were associated with HLA alleles at 0.05 false discovery rate in a later analysis. Several top significant clusters appeared, in a later analysis, to be linked to common viral pathogens. Differences between HLA loci emerged in a later analysis of TCR association rates, with DRB1 most and HLA-C fewest. Other equally common chains were less clonally expanded than HLA-associated TCR beta chains, a later analysis showed.

Sequencing used PBMCs. The rearrangement links TRBV19 to TRBJ1-5; D gene unclear. The TCR was taken from a girl aged 2-15 years in good health and CMV-seronegative. The DNA of the CDR3 is TGTGCCAGTAGCCACAGAGGGTCGATGGTGAATCAGCCCCAGCATTTT. It codes for CASSHRGSMVNQPQHF.